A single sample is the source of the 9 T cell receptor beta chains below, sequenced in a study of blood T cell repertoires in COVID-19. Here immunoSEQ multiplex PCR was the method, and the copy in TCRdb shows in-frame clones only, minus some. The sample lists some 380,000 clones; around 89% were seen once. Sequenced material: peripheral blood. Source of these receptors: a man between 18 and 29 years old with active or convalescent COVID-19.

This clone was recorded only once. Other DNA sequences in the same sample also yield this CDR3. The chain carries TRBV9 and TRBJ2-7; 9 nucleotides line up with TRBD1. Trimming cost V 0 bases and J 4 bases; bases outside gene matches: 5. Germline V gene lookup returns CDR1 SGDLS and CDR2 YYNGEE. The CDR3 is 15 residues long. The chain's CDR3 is CASSVAGQGLYEQYF. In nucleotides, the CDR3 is TGTGCCAGCAGCGTAGCGGGACAGGGATTATACGAGCAGTACTTC.

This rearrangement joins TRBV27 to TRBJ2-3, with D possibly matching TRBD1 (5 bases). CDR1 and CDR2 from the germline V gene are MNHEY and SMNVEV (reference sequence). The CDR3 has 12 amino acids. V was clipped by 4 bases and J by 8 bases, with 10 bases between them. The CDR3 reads CASSSDRGTQYF. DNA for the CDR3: TGTGCCAGCAGTTCCGATAGGGGTACGCAGTATTTT.

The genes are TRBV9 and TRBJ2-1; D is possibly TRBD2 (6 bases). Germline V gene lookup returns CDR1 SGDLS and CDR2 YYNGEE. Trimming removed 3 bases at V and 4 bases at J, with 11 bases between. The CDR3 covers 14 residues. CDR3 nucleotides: TGTGCCAGCAGCGCTCCTAGCGCGTACAATGAGCAGTTCTTC. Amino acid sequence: CASSAPSAYNEQFF.

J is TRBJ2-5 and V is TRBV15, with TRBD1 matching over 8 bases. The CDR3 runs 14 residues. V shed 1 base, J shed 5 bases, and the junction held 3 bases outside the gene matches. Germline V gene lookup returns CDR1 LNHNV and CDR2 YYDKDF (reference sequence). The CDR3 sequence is CATSRAGGRETQYF. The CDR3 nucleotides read TGTGCCACCAGCAGAGCAGGGGGCCGGGAGACCCAGTACTTC. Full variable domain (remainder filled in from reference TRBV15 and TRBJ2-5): DAMVIQNPRYQVTQFGKPVTLSCSQTLNHNVMYWYQQKSSQAPKLLFHYYDKDFNNEADTPDNFQSRRPNTSFCFLDIRSPGLGDTAMYLCATSRAGGRETQYFGPGTRLLVL.

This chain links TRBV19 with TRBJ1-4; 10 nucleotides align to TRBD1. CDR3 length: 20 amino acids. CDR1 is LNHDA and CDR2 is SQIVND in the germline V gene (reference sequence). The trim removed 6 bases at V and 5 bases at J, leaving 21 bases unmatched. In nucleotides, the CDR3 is TGTGCCAGTAGCAATATTGGGGAAATATTGGACAGGGGGACGAATGAAAAACTGTTTTTT. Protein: CASSNIGEILDRGTNEKLFF.

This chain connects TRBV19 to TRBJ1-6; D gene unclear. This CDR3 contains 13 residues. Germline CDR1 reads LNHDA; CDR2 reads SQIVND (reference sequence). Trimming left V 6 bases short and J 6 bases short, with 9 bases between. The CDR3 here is CASRPSGNSPLHF. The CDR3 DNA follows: TGTGCCAGTAGGCCGAGCGGTAATTCACCCCTCCACTTT.

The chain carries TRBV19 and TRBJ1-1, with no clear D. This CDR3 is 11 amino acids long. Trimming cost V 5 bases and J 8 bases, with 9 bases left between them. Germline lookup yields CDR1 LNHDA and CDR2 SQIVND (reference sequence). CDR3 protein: CASSDKVEAFF. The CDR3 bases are TGTGCCAGTAGTGACAAAGTCGAAGCTTTCTTT. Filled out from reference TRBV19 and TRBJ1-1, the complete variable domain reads DGGITQSPKYLFRKEGQNVTLSCEQNLNHDAMYWYRQDPGQGLRLIYYSQIVNDFQKGDIAEGYSVSREKKESFPLTVTSAQKNPTAFYLCASSDKVEAFFGQGTRLTVV.

The CDR3 nucleotides read TGTGCCAGCTCCTCTCTGGCAGGGAGCAATCAGCCCCAGCATTTT. Protein product: CASSSLAGSNQPQHF. V is TRBV18 and J is TRBJ1-5, with D perhaps TRBD1 (5 bases). V lost 6 bases and J 1 base, leaving 13 bases between the germline ends. There are 15 residues in the CDR3. Per the germline V gene, CDR1 is KGHSH and CDR2 is LQKENI.

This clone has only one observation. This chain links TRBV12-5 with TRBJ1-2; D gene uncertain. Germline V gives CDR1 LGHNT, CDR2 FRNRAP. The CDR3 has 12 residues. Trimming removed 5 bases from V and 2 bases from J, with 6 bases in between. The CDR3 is CASGHTNYGYTF. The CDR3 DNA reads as TGTGCTAGTGGTCATACAAACTATGGCTACACCTTC.